This record covers a single T cell receptor (beta chain). What it recognizes is unknown. The data originate from a study of post-analysis software for immune sequencing data. Broader study findings: Patients had higher frequencies than controls of about 5 TRBV segments, including TRBV5-6, TRBV5-1 and TRBV20-1.

The V and J ends lost 5 bases and 8 bases, in that order; junction bases with no gene match: 8. The length of the CDR3 is 16 residues. Carried by the TCR beta cDNA libraries were unique molecular identifiers. TCRdb independently ran MiXCR on the PCR reads; one entry per CDR3 protein. The table shows roughly 870,000 distinct CDR3 sequences, with approximately 57% occurring only once. V and J are TRBV12-3 or TRBV12-4 and TRBJ2-1; 14 bases agree with TRBD2. The TCR originated in a girl between 10 and 17 years old with multiple sclerosis. Sequenced sample: blood. This chain's CDR3 is CASSPRLAGGPDEQFF. The CDR3, as DNA: TGTGCCAGCAGTCCGCGACTAGCGGGAGGGCCGGATGAGCAGTTCTTC.